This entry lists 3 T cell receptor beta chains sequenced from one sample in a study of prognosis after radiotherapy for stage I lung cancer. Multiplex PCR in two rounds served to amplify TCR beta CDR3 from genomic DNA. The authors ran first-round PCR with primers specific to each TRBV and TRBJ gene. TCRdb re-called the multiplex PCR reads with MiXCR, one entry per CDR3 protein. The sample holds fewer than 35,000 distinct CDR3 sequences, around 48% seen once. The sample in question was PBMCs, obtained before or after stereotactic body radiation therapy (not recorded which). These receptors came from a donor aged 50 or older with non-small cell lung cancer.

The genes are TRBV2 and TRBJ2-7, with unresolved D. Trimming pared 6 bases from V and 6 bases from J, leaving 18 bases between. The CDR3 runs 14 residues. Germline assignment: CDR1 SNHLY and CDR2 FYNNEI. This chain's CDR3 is CASSTTMGSREQYF. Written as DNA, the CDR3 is TGTGCCAGCAGCACCACGATGGGGTCCCGCGAGCAGTACTTC.

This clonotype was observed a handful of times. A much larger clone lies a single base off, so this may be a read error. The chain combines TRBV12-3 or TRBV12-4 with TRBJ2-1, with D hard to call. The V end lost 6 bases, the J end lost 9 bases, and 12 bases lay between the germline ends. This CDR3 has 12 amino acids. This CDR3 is CASSPQCLEQFF. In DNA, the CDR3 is TGTGCCAGCAGCCCCCAGTGCCTTGAGCAGTTCTTC.

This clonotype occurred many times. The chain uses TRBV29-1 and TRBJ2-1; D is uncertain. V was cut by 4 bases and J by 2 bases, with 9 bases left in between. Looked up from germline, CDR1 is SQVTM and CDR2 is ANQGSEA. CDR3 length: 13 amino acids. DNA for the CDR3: TGCAGCGTTGCCCAAATTACCTACAATGAGCAGTTCTTC. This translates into CSVAQITYNEQFF.